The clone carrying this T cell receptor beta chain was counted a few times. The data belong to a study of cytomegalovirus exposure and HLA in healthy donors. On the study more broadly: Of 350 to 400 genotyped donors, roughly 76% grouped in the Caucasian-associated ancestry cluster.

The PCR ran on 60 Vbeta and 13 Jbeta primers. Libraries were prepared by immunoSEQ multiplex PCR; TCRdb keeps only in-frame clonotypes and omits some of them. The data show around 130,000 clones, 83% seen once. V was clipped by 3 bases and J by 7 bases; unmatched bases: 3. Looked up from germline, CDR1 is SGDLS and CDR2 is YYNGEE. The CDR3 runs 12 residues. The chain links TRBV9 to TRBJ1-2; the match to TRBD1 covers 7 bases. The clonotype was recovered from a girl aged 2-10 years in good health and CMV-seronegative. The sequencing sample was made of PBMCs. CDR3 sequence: CASSAGQVGYTF. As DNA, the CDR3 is TGTGCCAGCAGCGCCGGACAGGTTGGCTACACCTTC.